Included here is one T cell receptor (beta chain) sequence, with context. It lacks a known antigen. Per-base quality was not reported, and no clone a single base away is much larger than it. CDR1 and CDR2 are read off the germline V gene as SGHRS and YFSETQ. V loses 3 bases of germline sequence and J loses 5 bases, and the interval between the two ends is 16 bases. The CDR3 measures 15 amino acids from cysteine to phenylalanine. The read is trimmed to its CDR3 DNA, 45 bases read in frame from base 1. These data originate in a study of blood T cell repertoires in COVID-19 (dated by TCRdb to 2019 to 2021). Context from the whole study: Samples from collaborators originated in the United States, Italy and Spain and spanned both the acute and convalescent phases of COVID-19. The repertoires were made available in a free public database intended to serve as a resource for research on the immune response to SARS-CoV-2. Sample metadata almost always included a de-identified subject ID, COVID-19 status, age in years and sex. The material from the prospective study consisted of cDNA or gDNA derived from T cells, B-cell-depleted T cells, or PBMCs. Where available, HLA class I and class II types were taken from metadata supplied by the sample provider and were not determined by assay-based typing. Samples came from the ongoing ImmuneRACE study (first 160 participants) plus 1,254 subjects from 6 global collaborators. Subjects who had been exposed to COVID-19, were actively infected with it, or had recovered from it provided the deeply sampled blood TCRbeta repertoires that made up the dataset. What the research found in general, with its limitations: The amount of clinical and demographic metadata varied by source and participant and was provided uncurated.

The collaborating institutions used their own protocols to collect whole blood in K2EDTA tubes. For TCRbeta analysis, collaborators shipped samples as frozen whole blood, isolated PBMCs, or DNA extracted from either of those sample types. TCRbeta CDR3 regions were amplified from genomic DNA using the immunoSEQ Assay, a bias-controlled multiplex PCR. Per the authors' processing: The number of nucleated cells in each sample was estimated from the amplification of reference gene primers within the assay. To quantify the absolute abundance of each unique TCRbeta CDR3 rearrangement, sequence reads were collapsed and filtered. For each sample, productive Simpson clonality was calculated as the square root of Simpson's diversity index over productive rearrangements. In TCRdb, the immuneACCESS table is reduced to in-frame sequences with V and J assigned. These tables do not hold every clone; where another copy was compared, an unresolved V gene accounts for under half, and the others remain unexplained. Clone size and V and J calls were adopted from that table, with D and trimming inferred from the DNA. In this sample the table shows 95,000 to 150,000 clones, about four fifths of which occur a single time. Of the sample, more than 4.5% is held by the ten largest clones.

This sequence originates from a woman between 65 and 79 years old with acute or convalescent COVID-19. The specimen sequenced was peripheral blood. This chain joins TRBV5-1 to TRBJ2-3, and the D gene may be TRBD1, 6 bases matching. The CDR3 protein: CASSSTGNSLDTQYF. Read as DNA, the sequence is TGCGCCAGCAGCTCCACAGGGAATTCTTTAGATACGCAGTATTTT.